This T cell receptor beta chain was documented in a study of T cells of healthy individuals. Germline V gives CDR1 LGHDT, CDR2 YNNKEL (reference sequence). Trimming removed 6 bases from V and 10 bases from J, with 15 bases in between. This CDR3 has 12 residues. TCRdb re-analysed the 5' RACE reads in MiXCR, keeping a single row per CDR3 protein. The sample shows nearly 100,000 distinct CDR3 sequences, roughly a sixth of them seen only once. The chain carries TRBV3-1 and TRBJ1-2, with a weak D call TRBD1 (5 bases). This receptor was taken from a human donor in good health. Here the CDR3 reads CASSTGTFIYTF. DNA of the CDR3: TGTGCCAGCAGTACCGGGACCTTTATCTACACCTTC.